These 2 T cell receptor beta chains were sequenced from one sample in a study of blood T cell repertoires in COVID-19. Sequenced by immunoSEQ multiplex PCR; TCRdb stores in-frame clones only, minus some. The data hold a few hundred thousand clones, with less than 95% observed a single time. Sequenced sample: PBMCs or T cells enriched from blood (not recorded which). These receptors were taken from a man younger than 35 who had recovered from COVID-19.

This rearrangement joins TRBV5-4 to TRBJ1-1, with TRBD1 matching 8 bases. The CDR3 loop spans 14 amino acids. V shed 5 bases, J shed 4 bases, and the junction held 7 bases outside the gene matches. Germline values: CDR1 SGHNT, CDR2 YYREEE (reference sequence). The CDR3 nucleotides read TGTGCCAGCAGACAGGGGGGGATAAGCACTGAAGCTTTCTTT. Protein sequence: CASRQGGISTEAFF.

J is TRBJ1-4 and V is TRBV3-1 (or the pseudogene TRBV3-2); possible D gene TRBD1, 5 bases. The CDR3 contains 13 residues. Germline V gene data show CDR1 as LGHDT and CDR2 as YNNKEL (reference sequence). V was clipped by 2 bases and J by 8 bases, with 9 bases between them. CDR3 sequence reads: CASSQRGAEKLFF. CDR3 DNA sequence: TGTGCCAGCAGCCAACGCGGGGCCGAAAAACTGTTTTTT.